The 23 T cell receptor beta chains reported below all come from one sample, sequenced in a study of blood T cell repertoires in COVID-19. The method was immunoSEQ multiplex PCR; TCRdb's version includes in-frame clones alone and lacks a portion of them. The profile shows under 250,000 clones, 82% of them singletons. Sequenced input: PBMCs or T cells enriched from blood (not recorded which). Receptor source: an older woman who had recovered from COVID-19.

A single count supports this clone. The V gene is TRBV4-3, the J gene TRBJ1-5; D gene uncertain. This CDR3 is 17 amino acids long. Germline-derived CDR1 and CDR2 are LGHNA and YSLEER. Trimming cost V 0 bases and J 1 base, with 13 bases left between them. CDR3 DNA sequence: TGCGCCAGCAGCCAAGAGGTGGGAGGGCTCAGCAATCAGCCCCAGCATTTT. It translates to CASSQEVGGLSNQPQHF.

The V call is TRBV10-1, the J call TRBJ2-1; D perhaps matches TRBD1 (6 bases). There are 13 residues in the CDR3. Germline V lookup: CDR1 WNHNN, CDR2 SYGVQD (reference sequence). Trimming cost V 7 bases and J 9 bases, with 16 bases left between them. CDR3 coding DNA: TGCGCCAGCAATACGCAGGGGAAGGCTGAGCAGTTCTTC. Translated, it gives CASNTQGKAEQFF.

This clone showed up just once. The chain combines TRBV27 with TRBJ1-1; TRBD1 is a possible D gene (5 bases). V shed 6 bases and J shed 3 bases, with 8 bases lying between them. Per germline, CDR1 MNHEY and CDR2 SMNVEV (reference sequence). The CDR3 consists of 12 residues. CDR3 protein: CASSDSDTEAFF. CDR3 sequence (DNA): TGTGCCAGCAGCGACAGTGACACTGAAGCTTTCTTT.

The chain joins TRBV7-6 to TRBJ2-2, with D possibly matching TRBD2 (6 bases). In germline, CDR1 is SGHVS, CDR2 FNYEAQ. Trimming removed 5 bases from V and 4 bases from J, with 17 bases in between. This CDR3 is built from 16 residues. CDR3 nucleotide sequence: TGTGCCAGCAGCCCCTCGGCTAGCGTAGGCACCGGGGAGCTGTTTTTT. It is translated as CASSPSASVGTGELFF.

The rearrangement uses TRBV6-1 and TRBJ2-7; D is undetermined. Germline loops: CDR1 MNHNS, CDR2 SASEGT. The CDR3 extends over 14 amino acids. The germline V and J ends were trimmed by 2 bases and 8 bases, with 16 bases remaining between them. As DNA, the CDR3 is TGTGCCAGCAGTGAATTTGCGGCCTCTACGAAGCAGTACTTC. It encodes CASSEFAASTKQYF.

The V gene is TRBV27, the J gene TRBJ2-5; 11 nucleotides line up with TRBD1. CDR1 and CDR2 (germline): MNHEY, SMNVEV (reference sequence). Trimming removed 6 bases from V and 4 bases from J; junction bases left unmatched: 10. The CDR3 covers 16 residues. The chain's CDR3 is CASRRTGGTWAETQYF. CDR3 nucleotide sequence: TGTGCCAGCAGGCGGACAGGGGGCACCTGGGCAGAGACCCAGTACTTC.

This clone was seen once. The chain couples TRBV29-1 to TRBJ1-4; 9 bases align to TRBD1. From germline, CDR1 is SQVTM and CDR2 ANQGSEA. The J segment lost 5 bases and the V segment lost 3 bases, leaving 1 base of the junction unmatched. The CDR3 extends over 13 amino acids. CDR3 sequence reads: CSVDGTGNEKLFF. The CDR3 DNA reads TGCAGCGTTGATGGGACAGGGAATGAAAAACTGTTTTTT.

The V and J genes are TRBV25-1 and TRBJ1-2; TRBD1 matches 7 bases. Germline V gives CDR1 MGHDK, CDR2 SYGVNS. This CDR3 spans 13 amino acids. With V trimmed by 7 bases and J by 8 bases, 10 bases remained unmatched. CDR3 sequence: CASTSTGQGGYTF. The CDR3, as DNA: TGTGCCAGCACTTCGACAGGGCAAGGCGGCTACACCTTC.

The chain is built from TRBV6-5 and TRBJ1-2, with D possibly TRBD1 on 5 matching bases. Germline V lookup: CDR1 MNHEY, CDR2 SVGAGI. Trimming cost V 0 bases and J 4 bases, with 9 bases left between them. This CDR3 region has 14 residues. The CDR3 DNA reads as TGTGCCAGCAGTTACTCGACAGAGACCTATGGCTACACCTTC. This encodes CASSYSTETYGYTF.

The J gene is TRBJ2-1, the V gene TRBV27, with unresolved D. Germline V lookup: CDR1 MNHEY, CDR2 SMNVEV (reference sequence). The CDR3 runs to 13 residues. V was shortened by 7 bases and J by 2 bases, with 9 bases between the two germline ends. CDR3 amino acids: CASNPYPYNEQFF. CDR3 DNA sequence: TGTGCCAGCAATCCCTACCCCTACAATGAGCAGTTCTTC.

This chain links TRBV19 with TRBJ2-1, with TRBD2 identical over 14 bases. Germline assignment: CDR1 LNHDA and CDR2 SQIVND (reference sequence). V trimming: 5 bases; J trimming: 8 bases; junction bases outside the gene matches: 5. CDR3 length equals 15 residues. CDR3 bases: TGTGCCAGTAGTCCGACTAGCGGGAGGGCCTATGAGCAGTTCTTC. It codes for CASSPTSGRAYEQFF.

In this sample, this clone turned up once. The chain couples TRBV9 to TRBJ1-5, with D unclear. Trimming stripped 0 bases from V and 3 bases from J, with 7 bases between. The CDR3 spans 14 residues. CDR1 and CDR2 from the germline V gene are SGDLS and YYNGEE. CDR3 DNA: TGTGCCAGCAGCGTAGGCCAGGCCAATCAGCCCCAGCATTTT. Amino acids: CASSVGQANQPQHF.

The genes are TRBV2 and TRBJ2-1; TRBD1 matches at 8 bases. The trim removed 7 bases at V and 5 bases at J, leaving 13 bases unmatched. The CDR3 is made up of 16 amino acids. The germline CDR1 and CDR2 sequences are SNHLY and FYNNEI. The CDR3 loop is CASTRDRPRENNEQFF. The CDR3 bases are TGTGCCAGCACTAGGGACAGGCCGAGGGAGAACAATGAGCAGTTCTTC.

This sequence joins TRBV5-1 and TRBJ1-4; a possible D gene is TRBD1 (6 bases). In germline, CDR1 is SGHRS, CDR2 YFSETQ. The V and J ends lost 3 bases and 2 bases respectively, with 14 bases between them. The CDR3 extends over 16 amino acids. CDR3 residues: CASSYRAGATNEKLFF. The CDR3 region has the DNA TGCGCCAGCAGCTATAGGGCGGGGGCGACTAATGAAAAACTGTTTTTT.

This chain links TRBV18 with TRBJ2-2, with D unresolved. Trimming removed 1 base from V and 2 bases from J, with 14 bases in between. This CDR3 is built from 17 residues. Germline V CDR1 and CDR2: KGHSH, LQKENI. The chain's CDR3 is CASSPLASSLNTGELFF. CDR3 DNA sequence: TGTGCCAGCTCACCACTAGCCTCCTCCCTTAACACCGGGGAGCTGTTTTTT.

This clone was counted a single time. The CDR3 loop reads CASSEASGSTGELFF. The CDR3 DNA sequence: TGTGCCAGCAGTGAAGCTAGCGGGAGCACCGGGGAGCTGTTTTTT. The chain has TRBV6-1 and TRBJ2-2; 9 positions agree with TRBD2. The CDR3 extends over 15 amino acids. Trimming took 0 bases from V and 4 from J; bases not matched to a gene: 0. CDR1 and CDR2 from the germline V gene are MNHNS and SASEGT.

The V call is TRBV7-2, the J call TRBJ2-7; D ambiguous. Germline V gene sequence: CDR1 SGHTA, CDR2 FQGNSA. The CDR3 consists of 13 residues. V shed 2 bases and J shed 4 bases, with 9 bases lying between them. The CDR3 DNA reads TGTGCCAGCAGCTTAAACGCGGTATACGAGCAGTACTTC. Translation: CASSLNAVYEQYF.

This clone has a handful of counts. V gene TRBV5-1 combines with J gene TRBJ2-1, with 11 positions matching TRBD2. Germline CDR1 reads SGHRS; CDR2 reads YFSETQ. CDR3 length equals 15 residues. V was pared by 2 bases and J by 7 bases, with 5 bases of the junction left unmatched. The CDR3 protein is CASSFVAGGENEQFF. In DNA, the CDR3 is TGCGCCAGCAGCTTTGTAGCGGGAGGGGAAAATGAGCAGTTCTTC. The full variable domain, with the rest looked up from reference TRBV5-1 and TRBJ2-1, is KAGVTQTPRYLIKTRGQQVTLSCSPISGHRSVSWYQQTPGQGLQFLFEYFSETQRNKGNFPGRFSGRQFSNSRSEMNVSTLELGDSALYLCASSFVAGGENEQFFGPGTRLTVL.

The genes are TRBV10-3 and TRBJ1-2; the D gene is possibly TRBD1 (6 bases). The CDR3 spans 18 residues. Germline V gene sequence: CDR1 ENHRY, CDR2 SYGVKD. The V gene lost 3 bases and the J gene lost 1 base, with 21 bases spanning the gap. CDR3 loop: CAISDSGGQLRSNYGYTF. In nucleotides, the CDR3 is TGTGCCATCAGTGACTCGGGAGGACAGCTCAGAAGTAACTATGGCTACACCTTC.

The chain is built from TRBV27 and TRBJ1-1; D ambiguous. Germline-derived CDR1 and CDR2 are MNHEY and SMNVEV (reference sequence). The CDR3 loop spans 13 amino acids. The ends were cut back, 5 bases at V and 1 base at J, with 8 bases in the middle. Written as DNA, the CDR3 is TGTGCCAGCAGTCCCTATCGGAACACTGAAGCTTTCTTT. It encodes CASSPYRNTEAFF.

The V call is TRBV5-1, the J call TRBJ1-4; unclear D gene. Trimming shortened V by 6 bases and J by 8 bases, and 11 bases separated the two germline ends. From germline, CDR1 is SGHRS and CDR2 YFSETQ. This CDR3 is built from 12 residues. CDR3 in amino acids: CASNHDGEKLFF. In DNA, the CDR3 is TGCGCCAGCAACCATGACGGGGAAAAACTGTTTTTT.

The sample holds a few counts of this clone. This chain uses TRBV21-1 with TRBJ2-7; TRBD1 is the table's D call, not checked against the DNA. TRBV21-1 corresponds to a pseudogene. The CDR3 is 14 amino acids. This chain's CDR3 is CASSKQGTAYEQYF. In DNA, the CDR3 is TGTGCCAGCAGCAAACAGGGGACGGCCTACGAGCAGTACTTC.

The rearrangement joins TRBV7-2 to TRBJ2-5, with TRBD2 matching over 7 bases. The CDR3 is made up of 14 amino acids. Germline V gene sequence: CDR1 SGHTA, CDR2 FQGNSA. Losses at the gene ends were 2 bases for V and 7 bases for J; bases not matched to a gene: 7. The CDR3 here is CASSLLGWEGTQYF. CDR3 bases: TGTGCCAGCAGCTTACTCGGGTGGGAGGGGACCCAGTACTTC. The whole variable domain, remainder taken from reference TRBV7-2 and TRBJ2-5, is GAGVSQSPSNKVTEKGKDVELRCDPISGHTALYWYRQSLGQGLEFLIYFQGNSAPDKSGLPSDRFSAERTGGSVSTLTIQRTQQEDSAVYLCASSLLGWEGTQYFGPGTRLLVL.